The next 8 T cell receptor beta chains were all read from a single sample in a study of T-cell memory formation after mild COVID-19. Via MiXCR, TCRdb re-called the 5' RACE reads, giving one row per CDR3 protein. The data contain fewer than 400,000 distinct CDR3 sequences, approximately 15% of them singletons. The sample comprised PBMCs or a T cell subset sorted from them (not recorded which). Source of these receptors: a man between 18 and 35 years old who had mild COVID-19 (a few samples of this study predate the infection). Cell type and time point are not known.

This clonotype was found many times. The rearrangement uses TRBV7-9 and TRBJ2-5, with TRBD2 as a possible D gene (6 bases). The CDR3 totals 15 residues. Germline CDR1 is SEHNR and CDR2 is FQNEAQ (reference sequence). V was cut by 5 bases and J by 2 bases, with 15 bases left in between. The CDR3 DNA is TGTGCCAGCAGCCCTGTCGGGAGCATACAAGAGACCCAGTACTTC. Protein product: CASSPVGSIQETQYF.

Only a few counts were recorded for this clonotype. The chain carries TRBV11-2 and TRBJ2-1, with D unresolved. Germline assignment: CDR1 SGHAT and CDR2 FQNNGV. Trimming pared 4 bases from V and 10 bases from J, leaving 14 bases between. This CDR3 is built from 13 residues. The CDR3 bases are TGTGCCAGCAGCTCCGGGCTGGAGTTCGAGCAGTTCTTC. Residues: CASSSGLEFEQFF.

The CDR3 nucleotides are TGTGCCAGCAGCCCGGGACTTAGCGGGGTTATGTCGAACATTCAGTACTTC. Translating it yields CASSPGLSGVMSNIQYF. The J gene is TRBJ2-4, the V gene TRBV7-9, with TRBD2 matching 8 bases. With V trimmed by 5 bases and J by 7 bases, 16 bases remained unmatched. Germline CDR1 and CDR2: SEHNR and FQNEAQ (reference sequence). The CDR3 consists of 17 residues.

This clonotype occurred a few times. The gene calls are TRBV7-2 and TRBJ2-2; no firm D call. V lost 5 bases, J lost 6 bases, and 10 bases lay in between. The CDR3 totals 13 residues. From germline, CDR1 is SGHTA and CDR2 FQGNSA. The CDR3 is CASSLRSPGELFF. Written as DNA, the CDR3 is TGTGCCAGCAGCCTGAGGTCCCCCGGGGAGCTGTTTTTT.

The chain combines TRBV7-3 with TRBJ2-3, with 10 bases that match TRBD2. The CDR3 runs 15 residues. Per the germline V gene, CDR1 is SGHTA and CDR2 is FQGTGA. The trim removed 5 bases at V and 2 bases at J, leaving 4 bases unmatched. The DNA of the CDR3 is TGTGCCAGCAGCGTCGGACTAGCGGCCACAGATACGCAGTATTTT. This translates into CASSVGLAATDTQYF.

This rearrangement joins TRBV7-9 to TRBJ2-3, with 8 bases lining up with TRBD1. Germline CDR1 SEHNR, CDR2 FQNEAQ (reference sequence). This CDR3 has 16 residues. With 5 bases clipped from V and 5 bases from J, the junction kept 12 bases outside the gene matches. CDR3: CASSPRQGMRGDTQYF. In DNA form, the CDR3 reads TGTGCCAGCAGCCCCCGACAGGGGATGAGGGGAGATACGCAGTATTTT. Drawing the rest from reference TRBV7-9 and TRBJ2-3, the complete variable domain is DTGVSQNPRHKITKRGQNVTFRCDPISEHNRLYWYRQTLGQGPEFLTYFQNEAQLEKSRLLSDRFSAERPKGSFSTLEIQRTEQGDSAMYLCASSPRQGMRGDTQYFGPGTRLTVL.

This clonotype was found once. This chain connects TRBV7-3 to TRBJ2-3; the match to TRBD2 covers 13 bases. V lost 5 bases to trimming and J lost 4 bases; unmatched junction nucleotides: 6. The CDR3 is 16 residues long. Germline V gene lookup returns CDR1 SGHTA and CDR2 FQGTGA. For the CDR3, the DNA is TGTGCCAGCAGCCTGACTAGCGGGGGGATCGCAGATACGCAGTATTTT. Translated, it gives CASSLTSGGIADTQYF.

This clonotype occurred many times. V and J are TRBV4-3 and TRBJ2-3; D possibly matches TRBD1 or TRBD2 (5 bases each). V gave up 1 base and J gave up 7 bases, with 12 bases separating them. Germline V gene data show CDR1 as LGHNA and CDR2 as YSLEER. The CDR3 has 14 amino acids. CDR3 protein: CASSQVQGANTQYF. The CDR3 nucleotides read TGCGCCAGCAGCCAAGTCCAGGGAGCTAATACGCAGTATTTT.